Below are 21 T cell receptor beta chains sequenced from a single sample in a study of identical twins. TCRdb used MiXCR to reprocess the 5' RACE reads, holding one entry per CDR3 protein. The table has approximately 300,000 distinct CDR3 sequences, roughly 10% seen once. Another study also made use of these data, one on yellow fever vaccine responses in identical twins.

Sequencing was carried out using CD8+ T cells sorted from blood. These receptors all stem from a woman aged 18 to 35 in good health.

This clonotype showed up just a few times. The V gene is TRBV19, the J gene TRBJ2-1, with D possibly being TRBD1 (6 bases). V dropped 0 bases and J dropped 7 bases, with 19 bases sitting between them. Germline lookup yields CDR1 LNHDA and CDR2 SQIVND (reference sequence). CDR3 length: 17 residues. This chain's CDR3 is CASSIDPIGERGNEQFF. For the CDR3, the DNA is TGTGCCAGTAGTATAGATCCGATTGGGGAAAGGGGGAATGAGCAGTTCTTC.

This clonotype was found a few times. The chain links TRBV18 to TRBJ1-1; the D is unclear. Germline assignment: CDR1 KGHSH and CDR2 LQKENI. The CDR3 has 18 amino acids. The germline V and J ends were trimmed by 5 bases and 0 bases, with 22 bases remaining between them. The CDR3 sequence: CASSSFGEGKEVNTEAFF. DNA of the CDR3: TGTGCCAGCTCATCATTCGGTGAAGGGAAGGAGGTGAACACTGAAGCTTTCTTT.

This clonotype was observed many times. CDR3 sequence reads: CASSLSASSISADTQYF. CDR3 nucleotides: TGTGCCAGCAGTTTAAGTGCCTCGAGTATTTCTGCAGATACGCAGTATTTT. The chain carries TRBV12-3 or TRBV12-4 and TRBJ2-3; the D is unclear. Trimming removed 2 bases at V and 4 bases at J, with 19 bases between. The CDR3 is 17 amino acids.

This clonotype was counted a few times. V gene TRBV2 combines with J gene TRBJ1-1, with D maybe TRBD1 (6 bases). CDR1 is SNHLY and CDR2 is FYNNEI in the germline V gene. CDR3 length: 15 amino acids. V lost 2 bases and J 4 bases, leaving 14 bases between the germline ends. Written as DNA, the CDR3 is TGTGCCAGCAGTGAATGGACAGACGACACCACTGAAGCTTTCTTT. Its protein is CASSEWTDDTTEAFF.

This clonotype was counted at least ten times. The chain uses TRBV12-5 and TRBJ2-2; TRBD1 matches at 8 bases. V trimming: 3 bases; J trimming: 5 bases; junction bases outside the gene matches: 2. Germline assignment: CDR1 LGHNT and CDR2 FRNRAP. The CDR3 has 14 residues. The CDR3 region is CASGLGQGTGELFF. In nucleotides, the CDR3 is TGTGCTAGTGGTTTAGGACAGGGAACCGGGGAGCTGTTTTTT.

The chain joins TRBV10-1 to TRBJ2-1; D uncertain. Germline V gives CDR1 WNHNN, CDR2 SYGVQD (reference sequence). V lost 2 bases and J 4 bases, leaving 12 bases between the germline ends. The CDR3 is made up of 15 amino acids. In DNA, the CDR3 is TGCGCCAGCAGTGAGGGAGTTAGACGGTACAATGAGCAGTTCTTC. Protein: CASSEGVRRYNEQFF.

This chain connects TRBV7-2 to TRBJ2-3, with D tentatively TRBD1 (7 bases). Germline V lookup: CDR1 SGHTA, CDR2 FQGNSA. V lost 4 bases and J 5 bases, leaving 22 bases between the germline ends. This CDR3 has 17 amino acids. CDR3 protein: CASSSPGSGGLEDTQYF. In DNA, the CDR3 is TGTGCCAGCAGCTCCCCGGGTTCAGGGGGGCTAGAAGATACGCAGTATTTT.

This clonotype was observed a handful of times. The genes are TRBV30 and TRBJ2-5; D remains ambiguous. V was cut by 3 bases and J by 4 bases, with 18 bases left in between. The CDR3 extends over 15 amino acids. The germline V gene encodes CDR1 GTSNPN and CDR2 SVGIG (reference sequence). CDR3 residues: CAWSAPEVFGETQYF. CDR3 bases: TGTGCCTGGAGCGCTCCTGAGGTTTTCGGAGAGACCCAGTACTTC.

This clonotype has more than one count but fewer than ten. The CDR3 protein is CASSAGTSGSTDTQYF. As DNA, the CDR3 is TGTGCCAGCAGCGCCGGGACTAGCGGGAGCACAGATACGCAGTATTTT. V usage is TRBV9 and J usage is TRBJ2-3, with TRBD2 identical over 12 bases. Germline V gene sequence: CDR1 SGDLS, CDR2 YYNGEE. The CDR3 consists of 16 residues. The V segment lost 3 bases and the J segment 0 bases; nucleotides outside the gene matches: 2.

This clonotype was observed a few times. V and J are TRBV7-2 and TRBJ1-6, with D possibly matching TRBD1 (5 bases). The CDR3 length is 15 residues. CDR1 is SGHTA and CDR2 is FQGNSA in the germline V gene. V was pared by 3 bases and J by 6 bases, with 12 bases between. The CDR3 region is CASSLGQGVNSPLHF. CDR3 bases: TGTGCCAGCAGCTTGGGGCAGGGTGTTAATTCACCCCTCCACTTT. Full variable domain (rest looked up from reference TRBV7-2 and TRBJ1-6): GAGVSQSPSNKVTEKGKDVELRCDPISGHTALYWYRQSLGQGLEFLIYFQGNSAPDKSGLPSDRFSAERTGGSVSTLTIQRTQQEDSAVYLCASSLGQGVNSPLHFGNGTRLTVT.

This clonotype was observed a handful of times. The rearrangement joins TRBV20-1 to TRBJ2-7, with D perhaps TRBD2 (6 bases). Trimming took off 4 bases at V and 0 bases at J, with 16 bases between the two ends. This CDR3 is built from 15 residues. Germline V gene data show CDR1 as DFQATT and CDR2 as SNEGSKA (reference sequence). For the CDR3, the DNA is TGCAGTGCTACATCGGACGCGGGGAGCTCCTACGAGCAGTACTTC. This codes for CSATSDAGSSYEQYF.

This clonotype was detected many times. This sequence joins TRBV6-4 and TRBJ2-1, with 9 bases identical to TRBD1. V trimming: 3 bases; J trimming: 8 bases; junction bases outside the gene matches: 8. The CDR3 is 15 residues long. The germline gives CDR1 MRHNA, CDR2 SNTAGT. The CDR3 DNA reads as TGTGCCAGCAGTGAGTGGGGGGACAGGGACGATGAGCAGTTCTTC. This translates into CASSEWGDRDDEQFF.

This clonotype was seen more than once but under ten times. The chain uses TRBV4-3 and TRBJ2-3; 7 bases are shared with TRBD2. The CDR3 runs to 16 residues. Germline V CDR1 and CDR2: LGHNA, YSLEER. The V and J ends lost 1 base and 4 bases, in that order; junction bases with no gene match: 8. This CDR3 is CASSQVFAGDADTQYF. CDR3 nucleotides: TGCGCCAGCAGCCAAGTCTTCGCGGGAGACGCAGATACGCAGTATTTT.

This clonotype occurred many times. The chain is built from TRBV7-3 and TRBJ2-3; D remains ambiguous. This CDR3 has 13 residues. Looked up from germline, CDR1 is SGHTA and CDR2 is FQGTGA. Trimming pared 5 bases from V and 0 bases from J, leaving 6 bases between. The CDR3 spells CASSPHSTDTQYF. The CDR3 DNA is TGTGCCAGCAGCCCCCACAGCACAGATACGCAGTATTTT.

The table lists this clonotype with a few counts. The rearrangement links TRBV20-1 to TRBJ2-5, with D possibly TRBD2 on 6 matching bases. In germline, CDR1 is DFQATT, CDR2 SNEGSKA (reference sequence). This CDR3 has 15 residues. Trimming removed 0 bases from V and 4 bases from J, with 15 bases in between. The CDR3 DNA is TGCAGTGCTAGAGAAACGGGAGAGGTGGTAGAGACCCAGTACTTC. It specifies CSARETGEVVETQYF.

The chain recombines TRBV5-1 with TRBJ2-2, with a weak D call TRBD1 (7 bases). Trimming took off 3 bases at V and 2 bases at J, with 14 bases between the two ends. Germline V gene data show CDR1 as SGHRS and CDR2 as YFSETQ. CDR3 length equals 16 residues. CDR3 DNA sequence: TGCGCCAGCAGCTACCCAGGGGGACTCAACACCGGGGAGCTGTTTTTT. Translated, it gives CASSYPGGLNTGELFF. The full variable domain, its missing parts supplied by reference TRBV5-1 and TRBJ2-2, is KAGVTQTPRYLIKTRGQQVTLSCSPISGHRSVSWYQQTPGQGLQFLFEYFSETQRNKGNFPGRFSGRQFSNSRSEMNVSTLELGDSALYLCASSYPGGLNTGELFFGEGSRLTVL.

This clonotype was observed at least ten times. The V call is TRBV7-2, the J call TRBJ1-1, with D unresolved. The length of the CDR3 is 16 residues. The germline V gene has CDR1 SGHTA and CDR2 FQGNSA. The V end lost 1 base, the J end lost 3 bases, and 15 bases lay between the germline ends. CDR3 in amino acids: CASSLELGGPHTEAFF. In DNA form, the CDR3 reads TGTGCCAGCAGCTTAGAACTTGGCGGACCTCACACTGAAGCTTTCTTT.

This clonotype was picked up many times. The gene calls are TRBV29-1 and TRBJ2-7; 7 nucleotides align to TRBD1. The CDR3 has 14 residues. The V and J ends lost 6 bases and 2 bases, in that order; junction bases with no gene match: 10. Germline-derived CDR1 and CDR2 are SQVTM and ANQGSEA. The DNA of the CDR3 is TGCAGCGTATACTTACCGACAGGGCCCTACGAGCAGTACTTC. Translation gives CSVYLPTGPYEQYF.

This clonotype appeared a few times. The V call is TRBV25-1, the J call TRBJ2-1, with 13 bases aligning to TRBD2. This CDR3 contains 17 residues. Germline values: CDR1 MGHDK, CDR2 SYGVNS. V lost 5 bases and J lost 7; bases outside the gene matches: 11. CDR3 loop: CASSTHGLAGETNEQFF. The CDR3 region has the DNA TGTGCCAGCAGTACCCATGGACTAGCGGGAGAGACGAATGAGCAGTTCTTC. The full variable domain, completed using reference TRBV25-1 and TRBJ2-1, is EADIYQTPRYLVIGTGKKITLECSQTMGHDKMYWYQQDPGMELHLIHYSYGVNSTEKGDLSSESTVSRIRTEHFPLTLESARPSHTSQYLCASSTHGLAGETNEQFFGPGTRLTVL.

The chain employs TRBV29-1 and TRBJ2-1, with D perhaps TRBD1 or TRBD2 (5 bases each). Germline V gene sequence: CDR1 SQVTM, CDR2 ANQGSEA. V lost 3 bases and J lost 6, with 21 bases in between. The CDR3 sequence is 16 residues long. CDR3 nucleotides: TGCAGCGTTGAGGGGGTAGTAGCCTACGGATTCAATGAGCAGTTCTTC. Its translation is CSVEGVVAYGFNEQFF.

Many counts were recorded for this clonotype. The V call is TRBV21-1, the J call TRBJ2-4; the table's D gene call, TRBD1, was not cross checked with the DNA. TRBV21-1 is a recognized pseudogene. The CDR3 has 17 residues. This CDR3 is CASSKPGQAIAKNIQYF. Written as DNA, the CDR3 is TGTGCCAGCAGCAAACCGGGACAGGCTATAGCCAAAAACATTCAGTACTTC.